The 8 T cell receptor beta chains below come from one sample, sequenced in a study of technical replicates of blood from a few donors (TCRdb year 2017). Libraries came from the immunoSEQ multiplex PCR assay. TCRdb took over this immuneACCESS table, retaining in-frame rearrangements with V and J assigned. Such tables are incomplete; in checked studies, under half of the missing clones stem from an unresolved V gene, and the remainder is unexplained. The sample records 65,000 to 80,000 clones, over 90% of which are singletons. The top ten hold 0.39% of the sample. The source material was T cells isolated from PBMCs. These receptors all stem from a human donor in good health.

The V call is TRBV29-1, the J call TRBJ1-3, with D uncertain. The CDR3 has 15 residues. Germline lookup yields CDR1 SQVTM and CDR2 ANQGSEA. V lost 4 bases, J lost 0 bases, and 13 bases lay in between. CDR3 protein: CSVVADSFSGNTIYF. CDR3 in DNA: TGCAGCGTTGTGGCGGACTCCTTCTCTGGAAACACCATATATTTT.

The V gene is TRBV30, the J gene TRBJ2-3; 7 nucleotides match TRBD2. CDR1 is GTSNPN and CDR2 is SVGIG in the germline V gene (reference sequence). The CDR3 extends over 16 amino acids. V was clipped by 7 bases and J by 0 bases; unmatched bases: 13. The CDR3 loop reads CASLAGPGKSTDTQYF. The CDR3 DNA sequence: TGTGCCTCCTTAGCGGGCCCTGGAAAAAGCACAGATACGCAGTATTTT.

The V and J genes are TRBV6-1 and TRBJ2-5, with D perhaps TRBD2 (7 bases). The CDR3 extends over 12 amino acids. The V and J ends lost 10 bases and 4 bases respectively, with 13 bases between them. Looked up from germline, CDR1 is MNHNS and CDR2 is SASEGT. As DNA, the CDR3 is TGTGCCACCGGGGGCGGGGGAGAGACCCAGTACTTC. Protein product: CATGGGGETQYF.

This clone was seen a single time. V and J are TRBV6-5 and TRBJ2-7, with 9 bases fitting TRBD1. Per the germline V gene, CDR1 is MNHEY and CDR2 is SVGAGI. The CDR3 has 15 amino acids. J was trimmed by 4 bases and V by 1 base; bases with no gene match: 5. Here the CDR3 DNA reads TGTGCCAGCAGTTACTTCCGGGACAGGGAATACGAGCAGTACTTC. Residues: CASSYFRDREYEQYF.

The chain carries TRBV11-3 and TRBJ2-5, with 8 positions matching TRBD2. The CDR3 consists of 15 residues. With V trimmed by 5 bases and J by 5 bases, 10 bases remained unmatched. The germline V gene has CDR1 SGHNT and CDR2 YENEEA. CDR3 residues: CASSAGTSILETQYF. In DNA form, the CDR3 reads TGTGCCAGCAGCGCCGGGACTAGTATATTGGAGACCCAGTACTTC.

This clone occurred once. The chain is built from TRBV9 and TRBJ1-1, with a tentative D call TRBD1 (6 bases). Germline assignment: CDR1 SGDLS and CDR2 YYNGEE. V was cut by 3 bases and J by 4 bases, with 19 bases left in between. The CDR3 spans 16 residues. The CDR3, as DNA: TGTGCCAGCAGCGGCCCTCTCCAGGGGATGAGCACTGAAGCTTTCTTT. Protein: CASSGPLQGMSTEAFF. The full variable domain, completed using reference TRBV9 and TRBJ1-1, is DSGVTQTPKHLITATGQRVTLRCSPRSGDLSVYWYQQSLDQGLQFLIQYYNGEERAKGNILERFSAQQFPDLHSELNLSSLELGDSALYFCASSGPLQGMSTEAFFGQGTRLTVV.

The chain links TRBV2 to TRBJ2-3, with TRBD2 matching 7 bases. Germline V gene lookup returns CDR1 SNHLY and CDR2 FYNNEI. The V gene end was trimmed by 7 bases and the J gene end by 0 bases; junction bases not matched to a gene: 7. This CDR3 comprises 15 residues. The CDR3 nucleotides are TGTGCCAGCACCACGCTAGCGGTTAGCACAGATACGCAGTATTTT. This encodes CASTTLAVSTDTQYF.

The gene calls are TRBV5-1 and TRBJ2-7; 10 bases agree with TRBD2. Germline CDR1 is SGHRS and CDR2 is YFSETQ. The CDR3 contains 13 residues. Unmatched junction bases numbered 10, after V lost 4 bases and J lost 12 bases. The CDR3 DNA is TGCGCCAGCAGCGAGGGTACTAGCGGGATGGGGTACTTC. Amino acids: CASSEGTSGMGYF.